Listed below are T cell receptor beta chains from one sample, sequenced in a study of T cell responses to AZD1222 COVID-19 vaccine. The protocol was immunoSEQ multiplex PCR, while the TCRdb copy is restricted to in-frame clones and leaves out a portion. The table records 120,000 to 150,000 clones, 85% to 90% of them present only once. The sample in question was peripheral blood, obtained 28 days after the second AZD1222 dose. The receptors were gathered from an adult who received the AZD1222 COVID-19 vaccine. Each CDR3 is given with its conserved first and last residue. A D gene is named only where the DNA matches it firmly. Rows may omit the clone size; those that give it use once, few, many or a size class.

d_gene: NA
v_gene: TRBV6-1
abundance: NA
j_gene: TRBJ2-7
CDR3aa: CASKGTGYEQYF
CDR3nt: TGTGCCAGCAAGGGGACTGGTTACGAGCAGTACTTC

d_gene: NA
v_gene: TRBV28
abundance: NA
j_gene: TRBJ2-7
CDR3aa: CATRILGGTYEQYF
CDR3nt: TGTGCCACAAGAATTTTGGGCGGAACCTACGAGCAGTACTTC

d_gene: NA
v_gene: TRBV18
abundance: NA
j_gene: TRBJ2-7
CDR3aa: CASSPGTATYEQYF
CDR3nt: TGTGCCAGCTCACCCGGGACGGCAACCTACGAGCAGTACTTC

d_gene: NA
v_gene: TRBV12-5
abundance: NA
j_gene: TRBJ1-1
CDR3aa: CASGGDSGGWNTEAFF
CDR3nt: TGTGCTAGTGGTGGCGATTCCGGGGGCTGGAACACTGAAGCTTTCTTT

d_gene: NA
v_gene: TRBV7-5
abundance: NA
j_gene: TRBJ1-2
CDR3aa: CARSHLGRIINYGYTF
CDR3nt: TGTGCCAGAAGCCATCTCGGCAGGATCATTAACTATGGCTACACCTTC

d_gene: NA
v_gene: TRBV7-3
abundance: once
j_gene: TRBJ2-1
CDR3aa: CASSPTTAGGLGNEQFF
CDR3nt: TGTGCCAGCAGCCCGACGACTGCAGGGGGGTTAGGCAATGAGCAGTTCTTC

d_gene: NA
v_gene: TRBV3-1/TRBV3-2
abundance: NA
j_gene: TRBJ2-1
CDR3aa: CASSEITDRQFF
CDR3nt: TGTGCCAGCAGCGAAATAACGGACAGGCAGTTCTTC

d_gene: NA
v_gene: TRBV9
abundance: few
j_gene: TRBJ1-5
CDR3aa: CASSVTESNQPQHF
CDR3nt: TGTGCCAGCAGCGTGACAGAAAGCAATCAGCCCCAGCATTTT

d_gene: NA
v_gene: TRBV5-8
abundance: NA
j_gene: TRBJ1-5
CDR3aa: CASSQQGRHGQPQHF
CDR3nt: TGTGCCAGCAGCCAACAGGGCCGGCATGGTCAGCCCCAGCATTTT

d_gene: TRBD2
v_gene: TRBV5-6
abundance: NA
j_gene: TRBJ2-7
CDR3aa: CASSLPAGGAPWYEQYF
CDR3nt: TGTGCCAGCAGCTTACCAGCGGGGGGTGCCCCTTGGTACGAGCAGTACTTC

d_gene: NA
v_gene: TRBV6-2/TRBV6-3
abundance: NA
j_gene: TRBJ2-5
CDR3aa: CASSAQGRRETQYF
CDR3nt: TGTGCCAGCAGTGCCCAGGGTCGGAGAGAGACCCAGTACTTC

d_gene: TRBD2
v_gene: TRBV9
abundance: NA
j_gene: TRBJ2-3
CDR3aa: CASVGAGADTQYF
CDR3nt: TGTGCCAGCGTCGGAGCGGGAGCGGATACGCAGTATTTT

d_gene: NA
v_gene: TRBV11-2
abundance: NA
j_gene: TRBJ2-7
CDR3aa: CASSPTVGEQYF
CDR3nt: TGTGCCAGCAGCCCAACCGTGGGGGAGCAGTACTTC

d_gene: TRBD1
v_gene: TRBV24-1
abundance: NA
j_gene: TRBJ2-1
CDR3aa: CATSGGGTGLHNEQFF
CDR3nt: TGTGCCACCAGTGGGGGGGGGACAGGGCTTCACAATGAGCAGTTCTTC

d_gene: NA
v_gene: TRBV28
abundance: NA
j_gene: TRBJ1-5
CDR3aa: CASSFTPLRGHQPQHF
CDR3nt: TGTGCCAGCTCCTTCACGCCCCTACGGGGACATCAGCCCCAGCATTTT

d_gene: TRBD1
v_gene: TRBV6-2/TRBV6-3
abundance: NA
j_gene: TRBJ2-1
CDR3aa: CASSFGDRQFF
CDR3nt: TGTGCCAGCAGTTTCGGGGACAGACAGTTCTTC

d_gene: NA
v_gene: TRBV5-1
abundance: few
j_gene: TRBJ2-1
CDR3aa: CASSPDGREQFF
CDR3nt: TGCGCCAGCAGCCCCGACGGGCGGGAGCAGTTCTTC

d_gene: NA
v_gene: TRBV7-8
abundance: NA
j_gene: TRBJ2-7
CDR3aa: CASSLAMSEQYF
CDR3nt: TGTGCCAGCAGCTTAGCGATGTCAGAGCAGTACTTC

d_gene: NA
v_gene: TRBV7-8
abundance: NA
j_gene: TRBJ1-5
CDR3aa: CASSLESAGPSRPQHF
CDR3nt: TGTGCCAGCAGCTTAGAATCGGCAGGCCCTAGTCGGCCCCAGCATTTT

d_gene: TRBD1
v_gene: TRBV6-5
abundance: NA
j_gene: TRBJ2-5
CDR3aa: CASSYSGDRGETQYF
CDR3nt: TGTGCCAGCAGTTACTCGGGAGACAGGGGTGAGACCCAGTACTTC

d_gene: NA
v_gene: TRBV10-3
abundance: NA
j_gene: TRBJ2-3
CDR3aa: CAISESGDTQYF
CDR3nt: TGTGCCATCAGTGAGTCCGGTGATACGCAGTATTTT

d_gene: TRBD1
v_gene: TRBV7-9
abundance: once
j_gene: TRBJ1-5
CDR3aa: CASSFNGRQGSSQPQHF
CDR3nt: TGTGCCAGCAGCTTCAACGGGCGACAGGGGAGCAGTCAGCCCCAGCATTTT

d_gene: NA
v_gene: TRBV2
abundance: NA
j_gene: TRBJ1-3
CDR3aa: CASGGSPGNTIYF
CDR3nt: TGTGCCAGCGGGGGGAGCCCAGGGAACACCATATATTTT

d_gene: NA
v_gene: TRBV5-5
abundance: NA
j_gene: TRBJ1-1
CDR3aa: CASERVGTEAFF
CDR3nt: TGTGCCAGCGAGCGCGTTGGGACTGAAGCTTTCTTT

d_gene: NA
v_gene: TRBV7-9
abundance: few
j_gene: TRBJ1-5
CDR3aa: CASSIGTGGNQPQHF
CDR3nt: TGTGCCAGCAGCATTGGCACGGGTGGCAATCAGCCCCAGCATTTT

d_gene: TRBD1
v_gene: TRBV5-4
abundance: NA
j_gene: TRBJ1-2
CDR3aa: CASSRGQEAGYTF
CDR3nt: TGTGCCAGCAGCAGGGGACAGGAGGCGGGCTACACCTTC

d_gene: NA
v_gene: TRBV12-3/TRBV12-4
abundance: NA
j_gene: TRBJ2-5
CDR3aa: CASGSRGQETQYF
CDR3nt: TGTGCCAGCGGCTCACGCGGGCAAGAGACCCAGTACTTC

d_gene: NA
v_gene: TRBV28
abundance: NA
j_gene: TRBJ2-6
CDR3aa: CASSFLFGANVLTF
CDR3nt: TGTGCCAGCAGTTTTCTCTTTGGGGCCAACGTCCTGACTTTC